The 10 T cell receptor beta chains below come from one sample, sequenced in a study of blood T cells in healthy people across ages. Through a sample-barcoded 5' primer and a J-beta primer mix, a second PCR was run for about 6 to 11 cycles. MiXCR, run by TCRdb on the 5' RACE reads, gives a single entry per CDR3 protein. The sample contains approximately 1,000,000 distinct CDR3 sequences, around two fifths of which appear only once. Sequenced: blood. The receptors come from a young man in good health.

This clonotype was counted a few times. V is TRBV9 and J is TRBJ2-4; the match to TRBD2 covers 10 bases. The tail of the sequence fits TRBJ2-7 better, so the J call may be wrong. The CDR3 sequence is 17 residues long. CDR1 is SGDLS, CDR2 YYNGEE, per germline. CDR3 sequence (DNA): TGTGCCAGCAGCGGTGGTGGGGCCGCTAGCGGGAGACACGAGCAGTACTTC. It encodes CASSGGGAASGRHEQYF.

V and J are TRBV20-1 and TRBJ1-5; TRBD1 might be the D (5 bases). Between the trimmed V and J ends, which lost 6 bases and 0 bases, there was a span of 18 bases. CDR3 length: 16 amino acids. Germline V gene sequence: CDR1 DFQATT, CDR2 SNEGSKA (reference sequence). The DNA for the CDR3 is TGCAGTGCGTCCCCTCCAGGGAAGTATAGCAATCAGCCCCAGCATTTT. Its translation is CSASPPGKYSNQPQHF.

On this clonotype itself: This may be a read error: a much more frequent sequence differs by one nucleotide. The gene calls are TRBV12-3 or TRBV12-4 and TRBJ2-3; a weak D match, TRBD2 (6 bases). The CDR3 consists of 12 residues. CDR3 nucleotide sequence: TGTGCCGGCAGTTTATCGGGGAGGACGCAGTATTTT. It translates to CAGSLSGRTQYF.

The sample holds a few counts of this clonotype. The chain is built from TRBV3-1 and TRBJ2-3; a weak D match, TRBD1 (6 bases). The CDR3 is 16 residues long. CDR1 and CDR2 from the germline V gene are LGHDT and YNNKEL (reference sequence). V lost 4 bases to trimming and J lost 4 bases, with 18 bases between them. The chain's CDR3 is CASSPGDTANSDTQYF. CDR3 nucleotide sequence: TGTGCCAGCAGCCCCGGGGACACGGCCAATTCAGATACGCAGTATTTT.

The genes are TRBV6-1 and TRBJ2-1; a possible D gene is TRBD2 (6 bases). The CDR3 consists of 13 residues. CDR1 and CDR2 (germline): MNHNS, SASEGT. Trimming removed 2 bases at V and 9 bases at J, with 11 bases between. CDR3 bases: TGTGCCAGCAGTGAAACGGGGGTCAGTGAGCAGTTCTTC. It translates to CASSETGVSEQFF.

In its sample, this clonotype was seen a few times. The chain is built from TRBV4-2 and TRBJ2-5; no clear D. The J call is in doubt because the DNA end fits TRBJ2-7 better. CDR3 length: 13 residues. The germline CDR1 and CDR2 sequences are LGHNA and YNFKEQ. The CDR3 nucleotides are TGTGCCAGCAGCCGTTACATTGGGGACGAGCAGTACTTC. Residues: CASSRYIGDEQYF.

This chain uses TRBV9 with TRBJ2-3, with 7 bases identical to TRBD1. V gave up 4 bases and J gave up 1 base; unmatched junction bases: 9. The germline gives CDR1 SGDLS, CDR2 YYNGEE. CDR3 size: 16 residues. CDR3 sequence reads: CASSLRQGAGTDTQYF. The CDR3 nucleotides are TGTGCCAGCAGCTTACGACAGGGAGCGGGCACAGATACGCAGTATTTT.

CDR3 bases: TGTGCCAGCAGCGTAGAGCAGGGACCTGGGGCCAACGTCCTGACTTTC. Translating it yields CASSVEQGPGANVLTF. This chain uses TRBV9 with TRBJ2-6; D tentatively reads TRBD1 or TRBD2 (5 bases each). With 0 bases removed from V and 2 bases from J, the gap between germline ends came to 9 bases. This CDR3 is 16 amino acids long. The germline V gene has CDR1 SGDLS and CDR2 YYNGEE.

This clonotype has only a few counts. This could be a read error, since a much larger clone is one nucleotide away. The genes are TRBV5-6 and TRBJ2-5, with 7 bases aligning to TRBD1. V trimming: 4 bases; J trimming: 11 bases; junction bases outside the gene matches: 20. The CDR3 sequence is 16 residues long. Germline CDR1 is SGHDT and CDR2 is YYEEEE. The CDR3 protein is CASSPSTGTDLNEQYF. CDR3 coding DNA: TGTGCCAGCAGCCCATCTACCGGGACAGACTTAAATGAGCAGTACTTC.

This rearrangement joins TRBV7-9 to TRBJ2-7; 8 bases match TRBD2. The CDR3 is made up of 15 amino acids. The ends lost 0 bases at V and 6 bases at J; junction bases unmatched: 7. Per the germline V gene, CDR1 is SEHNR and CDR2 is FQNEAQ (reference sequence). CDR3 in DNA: TGTGCCAGCAGCTTAGCTCCGGGACTAGTCTCCGAGCAGTACTTC. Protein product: CASSLAPGLVSEQYF.